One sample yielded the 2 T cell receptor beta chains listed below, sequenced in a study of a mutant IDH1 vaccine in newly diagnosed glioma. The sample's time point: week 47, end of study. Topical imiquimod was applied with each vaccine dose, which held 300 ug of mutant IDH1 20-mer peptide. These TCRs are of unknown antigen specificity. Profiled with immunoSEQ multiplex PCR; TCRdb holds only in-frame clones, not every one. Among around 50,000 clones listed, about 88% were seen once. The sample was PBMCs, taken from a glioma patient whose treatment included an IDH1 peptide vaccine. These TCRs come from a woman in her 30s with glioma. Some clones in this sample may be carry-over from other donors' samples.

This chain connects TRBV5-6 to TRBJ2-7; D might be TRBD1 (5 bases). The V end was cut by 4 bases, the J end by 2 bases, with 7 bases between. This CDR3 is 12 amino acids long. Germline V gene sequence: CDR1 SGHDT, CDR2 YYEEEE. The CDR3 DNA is TGTGCCAGCAGCATGACAGCCTACGAGCAGTACTTC. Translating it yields CASSMTAYEQYF.

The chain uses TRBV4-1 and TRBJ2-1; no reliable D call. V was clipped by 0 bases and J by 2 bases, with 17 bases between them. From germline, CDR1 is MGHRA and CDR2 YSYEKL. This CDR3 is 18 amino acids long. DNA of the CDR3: TGCGCCAGCAGCCAAGATTTGTCAAGGAGTTTACCCTACAATGAGCAGTTCTTC. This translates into CASSQDLSRSLPYNEQFF.